This note documents a single TCR beta chain sequence. Antigen: not known. The data are from a study of cytomegalovirus exposure and HLA in healthy donors. Findings and caveats of the study: TCR beta chains numbering 150 to 200 were designated cytomegalovirus-associated.

13 Jbeta primers and 60 Vbeta primers were used for the PCR. The table came from immunoSEQ multiplex PCR; TCRdb's copy has only in-frame clones and leaves some out. The sample has a few hundred thousand clones, approximately 70% seen once. Germline V gene data show CDR1 as MNHEY and CDR2 as SVGAGI. The ends were cut back, 8 bases at V and 5 bases at J, with 13 bases in the middle. CDR3 length: 13 amino acids. The sequence was collected from a woman in her thirties in good health and CMV-seronegative. V gene TRBV6-5 combines with J gene TRBJ1-5; D might be TRBD1 (5 bases). Sequencing was carried out using PBMCs. Here the CDR3 reads CASRTRVDQPQHF. The CDR3 coding sequence is TGTGCCAGCCGCACCAGGGTGGATCAGCCCCAGCATTTT.